Each of the 31 T cell receptor beta chains below was sequenced from the same sample in a study of beta chain features in type 1 diabetes. Study-level findings and limits: TCRB CDR3 length was moderately but significantly reduced in all four CD4+ subsets of Type 1 diabetes patients.

These TCRs' antigens remain unknown. Sequencing targeted expressed TCRB transcripts, as all isolated RNA had been reverse transcribed. Using immunoSEQ multiplex PCR, the repertoire was profiled, and TCRdb retains in-frame clones only, with some absent. The sample shows roughly 160,000 clones, just over 8% of them seen only once. The sample taken for sequencing was central memory CD4+ T cells from blood. Receptor source: a woman aged 18-30 years with type 1 diabetes.

This clone has a handful of counts. The same CDR3 is also encoded by other DNA sequences in this sample. The chain has TRBV7-2 and TRBJ2-2, with D possibly being TRBD1 (5 bases). V lost 4 bases and J 1 base, leaving 7 bases between the germline ends. CDR1 and CDR2 from the germline V gene are SGHTA and FQGNSA. This CDR3 region has 14 residues. The CDR3 DNA follows: TGTGCCAGCAGCTCAGGACAGAACACCGGGGAGCTGTTTTTT. It codes for CASSSGQNTGELFF.

This sequence joins TRBV5-4 and TRBJ2-1; 8 bases are a match to TRBD2. V gave up 4 bases and J gave up 5 bases; unmatched junction bases: 8. Germline CDR1 and CDR2: SGHNT and YYREEE (reference sequence). The length of the CDR3 is 15 residues. The chain's CDR3 is CASSQSGSYNNEQFF. CDR3 nucleotide sequence: TGTGCCAGCAGCCAAAGCGGGAGTTATAACAATGAGCAGTTCTTC.

The gene calls are TRBV10-3 and TRBJ2-1, with 9 bases that match TRBD2. V was clipped by 3 bases and J by 5 bases; unmatched bases: 11. The CDR3 loop spans 17 amino acids. CDR1 and CDR2 from the germline V gene are ENHRY and SYGVKD. CDR3 in DNA: TGTGCCATCAGTGATGGTCTGGCGGGGGGGGGCCACAATGAGCAGTTCTTC. Translating gives CAISDGLAGGGHNEQFF.

This sequence joins TRBV5-1 and TRBJ1-1; tentatively, D is TRBD1 (6 bases). Germline V gene data show CDR1 as SGHRS and CDR2 as YFSETQ. The CDR3 length is 16 residues. Trimming stripped 3 bases from V and 1 base from J, with 16 bases between. This CDR3 reads CASSSDPGVANTEAFF. CDR3 bases: TGCGCCAGCAGCTCGGACCCAGGGGTAGCGAACACTGAAGCTTTCTTT. Based on the CDR3 plus reference TRBV5-1 and TRBJ1-1, the full variable domain is KAGVTQTPRYLIKTRGQQVTLSCSPISGHRSVSWYQQTPGQGLQFLFEYFSETQRNKGNFPGRFSGRQFSNSRSEMNVSTLELGDSALYLCASSSDPGVANTEAFFGQGTRLTVV.

This clone showed up just a few times. The chain recombines TRBV5-1 with TRBJ2-1; TRBD1 might be the D (6 bases). This CDR3 contains 12 residues. Trimming took 5 bases from V and 10 from J, leaving 13 bases between them. The V gene's germline CDR1 is SGHRS and CDR2 YFSETQ. CDR3 protein: CASSRDNGEQFF. CDR3 bases: TGCGCCAGCAGTCGGGACAACGGGGAGCAGTTCTTC.

This clone appeared a few times. The chain employs TRBV11-2 and TRBJ2-2; unclear D gene. Trimming removed 2 bases at V and 10 bases at J, with 8 bases between. Germline V gene data show CDR1 as SGHAT and CDR2 as FQNNGV. CDR3 size: 12 residues. The chain's CDR3 is CASSLMRLELFF. CDR3 DNA: TGTGCCAGCAGCTTAATGCGGTTGGAGCTGTTTTTT. The variable domain in full, completed from reference TRBV11-2 and TRBJ2-2, reads EAGVAQSPRYKIIEKRQSVAFWCNPISGHATLYWYQQILGQGPKLLIQFQNNGVVDDSQLPKDRFSAERLKGVDSTLKIQPAKLEDSAVYLCASSLMRLELFFGEGSRLTVL.

This clone was picked up a small number of times. The chain employs TRBV18 and TRBJ2-1; TRBD2 matches at 11 bases. Germline V gene lookup returns CDR1 KGHSH and CDR2 LQKENI. The length of the CDR3 is 14 residues. V lost 5 bases to trimming and J lost 9 bases; unmatched junction nucleotides: 6. The CDR3 sequence: CASSISGGAGEQFF. In DNA form, the CDR3 reads TGTGCCAGCTCAATTAGCGGGGGGGCCGGTGAGCAGTTCTTC. Full variable domain (outside the CDR3, taken from reference TRBV18 and TRBJ2-1): NAGVMQNPRHLVRRRGQEARLRCSPMKGHSHVYWYRQLPEEGLKFMVYLQKENIIDESGMPKERFSAEFPKEGPSILRIQQVVRGDSAAYFCASSISGGAGEQFFGPGTRLTVL.

This clone has only a few counts. This chain uses TRBV16 with TRBJ2-2, with D uncertain. Trimming took 2 bases from V and 8 from J, leaving 9 bases between them. In germline, CDR1 is KGHSY, CDR2 FQNENV. The CDR3 totals 13 residues. The DNA for the CDR3 is TGTGCCAGCAGCCAAGTGTCCGAGGGGGAGCTGTTTTTT. Translation gives CASSQVSEGELFF.

The gene calls are TRBV7-2 and TRBJ1-2; 12 bases match TRBD1. V shed 3 bases and J 8 bases; nucleotides not matched to a gene: 7. CDR1 is SGHTA, CDR2 FQGNSA, per germline. The CDR3 is 15 residues long. CDR3 sequence reads: CASSLQGQGAEGYTF. CDR3 coding DNA: TGTGCCAGCAGCTTGCAGGGACAGGGGGCGGAGGGCTACACCTTC.

This clone was detected only a few times. V is TRBV29-1 and J is TRBJ2-4; 7 bases map to TRBD2. CDR1 and CDR2 (germline): SQVTM, ANQGSEA. The CDR3 runs 15 residues. Losses at the gene ends were 4 bases for V and 3 bases for J; bases not matched to a gene: 9. CDR3 in amino acids: CSVGWGGAGKNIQYF. Written as DNA, the CDR3 is TGCAGCGTTGGATGGGGGGGTGCCGGCAAAAACATTCAGTACTTC.

This clone has just a few counts. V usage is TRBV7-3 and J usage is TRBJ2-3, with 8 positions matching TRBD2. With V trimmed by 6 bases and J by 5 bases, 10 bases remained unmatched. Germline-derived CDR1 and CDR2 are SGHTA and FQGTGA. The length of the CDR3 is 15 residues. This CDR3 is CASSLSGTYRDTQYF. CDR3 in DNA: TGTGCCAGCAGTCTTAGCGGGACTTATAGAGATACGCAGTATTTT.

The chain carries TRBV15 and TRBJ1-5, with 11 bases matching TRBD1. With 9 bases clipped from V and 6 bases from J, the junction kept 7 bases outside the gene matches. The CDR3 runs to 14 residues. Per germline, CDR1 LNHNV and CDR2 YYDKDF (reference sequence). This CDR3 reads CATTQDRGRQPQHF. CDR3 nucleotides: TGTGCCACTACACAGGACAGGGGGCGTCAGCCCCAGCATTTT.

This chain links TRBV9 with TRBJ2-7; TRBD1 agrees at 9 bases. Germline CDR1 SGDLS, CDR2 YYNGEE. This CDR3 region has 14 residues. Unmatched junction bases numbered 10, after V lost 3 bases and J lost 9 bases. The CDR3 nucleotides are TGTGCCAGCAGCGAGGGGGGACAGGGCGGACGGCAGTACTTC. It translates to CASSEGGQGGRQYF.

The rearrangement joins TRBV5-1 to TRBJ1-1; 7 bases align to TRBD1. The length of the CDR3 is 14 residues. Germline CDR1 and CDR2: SGHRS and YFSETQ. J was trimmed by 3 bases and V by 3 bases; bases with no gene match: 5. The CDR3 DNA reads as TGCGCCAGCAGCTCACAGGGGCAGGACACTGAAGCTTTCTTT. It is translated as CASSSQGQDTEAFF.

This clone was counted between two and nine times. V is TRBV30 and J is TRBJ1-5, with D uncertain. CDR3 length: 14 residues. Germline assignment: CDR1 GTSNPN and CDR2 SVGIG (reference sequence). The V gene lost 0 bases and the J gene lost 4 bases, with 10 bases spanning the gap. The CDR3 here is CAWSVTVGNQPQHF. The DNA for the CDR3 is TGTGCCTGGAGTGTCACAGTAGGTAATCAGCCCCAGCATTTT. Together with reference TRBV30 and TRBJ1-5, the CDR3 gives the full variable domain: SQTIHQWPATLVQPVGSPLSLECTVEGTSNPNLYWYRQAAGRGLQLLFYSVGIGQISSEVPQNLSASRPQDRQFILSSKKLLLSDSGFYLCAWSVTVGNQPQHFGDGTRLSIL.

This rearrangement joins TRBV7-9 to TRBJ1-1; 8 nucleotides match TRBD1. CDR3 length: 14 residues. Germline CDR1 SEHNR, CDR2 FQNEAQ (reference sequence). V gave up 2 bases and J gave up 4 bases; unmatched junction bases: 3. The CDR3 here is CASSLLTGGTEAFF. The CDR3 DNA sequence: TGTGCCAGCAGCTTACTCACAGGGGGCACTGAAGCTTTCTTT.

V usage is TRBV19 and J usage is TRBJ2-5; the D gene is possibly TRBD2 (5 bases). Deletions cut 3 bases from V and 5 bases from J, with 19 bases between. CDR1 is LNHDA and CDR2 is SQIVND in the germline V gene (reference sequence). The CDR3 contains 16 residues. Here the CDR3 DNA reads TGTGCCAGTAGTATCCCCGGCGGTCTCTCGGGGGAGACCCAGTACTTC. Protein product: CASSIPGGLSGETQYF. The full variable domain, in which reference TRBV19 and TRBJ2-5 provide the parts outside the CDR3, is DGGITQSPKYLFRKEGQNVTLSCEQNLNHDAMYWYRQDPGQGLRLIYYSQIVNDFQKGDIAEGYSVSREKKESFPLTVTSAQKNPTAFYLCASSIPGGLSGETQYFGPGTRLLVL.

The sample holds one count of this clone. This rearrangement joins TRBV7-2 to TRBJ1-2, with TRBD1 matching 7 bases. Trimming at V came to 5 bases and at J to 10 bases, leaving 7 bases not matched to a gene. The CDR3 runs 12 residues. Germline V lookup: CDR1 SGHTA, CDR2 FQGNSA. The CDR3 region has the DNA TGTGCCAGCAGCCCAGGGACAGCCTTCTACACCTTC. Translated, it gives CASSPGTAFYTF. The variable domain in full, completed from reference TRBV7-2 and TRBJ1-2, reads GAGVSQSPSNKVTEKGKDVELRCDPISGHTALYWYRQSLGQGLEFLIYFQGNSAPDKSGLPSDRFSAERTGGSVSTLTIQRTQQEDSAVYLCASSPGTAFYTFGSGTRLTVV.

This clone has just a few counts. The V gene is TRBV7-2, the J gene TRBJ1-2, with 7 bases that match TRBD1. Germline CDR1 and CDR2: SGHTA and FQGNSA. This CDR3 has 12 residues. J lost 8 bases, V lost 5 bases, and 5 bases had no gene match. The CDR3 sequence is CASSRGDSGYTF. The CDR3 region has the DNA TGTGCCAGCAGCAGAGGGGACAGCGGCTACACCTTC.

The rearrangement uses TRBV14 and TRBJ2-7; 12 positions match TRBD2. From germline, CDR1 is SGHDN and CDR2 FVKESK. The CDR3 is 17 residues long. Losses at the gene ends were 1 base for V and 7 bases for J; bases not matched to a gene: 11. For the CDR3, the DNA is TGTGCCAGCAGCCAAGTTAAGGCTAGCGGGGGGGCGGAGGAGCAGTACTTC. It encodes CASSQVKASGGAEEQYF.

The genes are TRBV13 and TRBJ2-1; 7 bases align to TRBD2. CDR1 is PRHDT, CDR2 FYEKMQ, per germline (reference sequence). The CDR3 extends over 15 amino acids. V lost 2 bases, J lost 6 bases, and 7 bases stayed unmatched. The CDR3 region is CASSLITSAGNEQFF. DNA for the CDR3: TGTGCCAGCAGCTTAATTACTAGCGCAGGCAATGAGCAGTTCTTC.

The chain joins TRBV4-2 to TRBJ2-3; no clear D gene. Germline V gives CDR1 LGHNA, CDR2 YNFKEQ. V lost 4 bases, J lost 2 bases, and 10 bases lay in between. The CDR3 sequence is 14 residues long. The CDR3 nucleotides are TGTGCCAGCAGCCCAGACCACACCACAGATACGCAGTATTTT. Its translation: CASSPDHTTDTQYF.

This clone was seen repeatedly, ten times or more. This sequence joins TRBV19 and TRBJ2-7; a weak D match, TRBD1 (5 bases). This CDR3 is built from 13 residues. V dropped 6 bases and J dropped 6 bases, with 15 bases sitting between them. The germline V gene encodes CDR1 LNHDA and CDR2 SQIVND (reference sequence). As DNA, the CDR3 is TGTGCCAGTAGCTTAACCCAGGGTGGCGAGCAGTACTTC. Encoded protein: CASSLTQGGEQYF.

The rearrangement joins TRBV18 to TRBJ1-5, with D possibly matching TRBD1 (6 bases). Trimming pared 3 bases from V and 4 bases from J, leaving 13 bases between. Germline values: CDR1 KGHSH, CDR2 LQKENI. The CDR3 spans 15 residues. The DNA for the CDR3 is TGTGCCAGCTCACCTCAGGGGTTTAGTAATCAGCCCCAGCATTTT. Protein: CASSPQGFSNQPQHF.

The chain has TRBV4-1 and TRBJ2-2; D remains ambiguous. CDR1 and CDR2 from the germline V gene are MGHRA and YSYEKL. This CDR3 has 16 residues. Between the trimmed V and J ends, which lost 1 base and 6 bases, there was a span of 15 bases. CDR3 nucleotide sequence: TGCGCCAGCAGCCAAGGCTTCAGCGTGGATTCCGGGGAGCTGTTTTTT. Its translation is CASSQGFSVDSGELFF.

The J gene is TRBJ2-5, the V gene TRBV7-2, with a weak D call TRBD2 (7 bases). The CDR3 loop spans 13 amino acids. CDR1 is SGHTA and CDR2 is FQGNSA in the germline V gene. Trimming left V 5 bases short and J 1 base short, with 8 bases between. The CDR3 here is CASSRGAQETQYF. CDR3 sequence (DNA): TGTGCCAGCAGCCGGGGGGCCCAAGAGACCCAGTACTTC.

A few counts support this clone. The V and J genes are TRBV5-4 and TRBJ2-7; tentatively, D is TRBD1 (5 bases). V lost 1 base, J lost 7 bases, and 12 bases lay in between. The CDR3 is made up of 13 amino acids. The V gene's germline CDR1 is SGHNT and CDR2 YYREEE (reference sequence). CDR3 sequence: CASSLYQGEEQYF. For the CDR3, the DNA is TGTGCCAGCAGCTTGTACCAGGGCGAGGAGCAGTACTTC.

Here the CDR3 DNA reads TGTGCCAGCAGTGGGACCACCGGGACAGAGCAGTTCTTC. Encoded protein: CASSGTTGTEQFF. The chain has TRBV6-1 and TRBJ2-1; D may be TRBD1 (6 bases). V dropped 4 bases and J dropped 10 bases, with 14 bases sitting between them. Germline V gene lookup returns CDR1 MNHNS and CDR2 SASEGT. This CDR3 comprises 13 residues.

The chain is built from TRBV30 and TRBJ1-1, with D uncertain. Trimming pared 4 bases from V and 11 bases from J, leaving 11 bases between. Germline assignment: CDR1 GTSNPN and CDR2 SVGIG (reference sequence). The CDR3 is 10 amino acids. The CDR3 DNA is TGTGCCTGGATCCACCCCGGGGCTTTCTTT. It specifies CAWIHPGAFF.

The chain carries TRBV19 and TRBJ1-1, with 8 bases matching TRBD1. The junction had 4 bases not matched to a gene; V was cut back by 4 bases and J by 6 bases. Germline V lookup: CDR1 LNHDA, CDR2 SQIVND (reference sequence). The CDR3 contains 13 residues. In DNA form, the CDR3 reads TGTGCCAGTAGTACGGACAGGGTCTCTGAAGCTTTCTTT. Protein: CASSTDRVSEAFF. The complete variable domain, with remaining parts taken from reference TRBV19 and TRBJ1-1, reads DGGITQSPKYLFRKEGQNVTLSCEQNLNHDAMYWYRQDPGQGLRLIYYSQIVNDFQKGDIAEGYSVSREKKESFPLTVTSAQKNPTAFYLCASSTDRVSEAFFGQGTRLTVV.

The rearrangement links TRBV19 to TRBJ2-3; D remains ambiguous. The germline gives CDR1 LNHDA, CDR2 SQIVND (reference sequence). V gave up 3 bases and J gave up 4 bases, with 14 bases separating them. The CDR3 is made up of 15 amino acids. Here the CDR3 DNA reads TGTGCCAGTAGTATTCTGGTCGGTTCGGCAGATACGCAGTATTTT. Amino acid sequence: CASSILVGSADTQYF. Full variable domain (rest looked up from reference TRBV19 and TRBJ2-3): DGGITQSPKYLFRKEGQNVTLSCEQNLNHDAMYWYRQDPGQGLRLIYYSQIVNDFQKGDIAEGYSVSREKKESFPLTVTSAQKNPTAFYLCASSILVGSADTQYFGPGTRLTVL.